The clone carrying this TCR beta chain occurred many times. Its antigen is currently unknown. These data are taken from a study of T cells in Graves' hyperthyroidism and ophthalmopathy. Overall study context: At the time of initial diagnosis and before any treatment, peripheral blood was collected. Study-level points and caveats: In validation, the model predicted ophthalmopathy. These predictions came a median roughly 6.5 months before onset.

Amplified TCR beta CDR3 regions derived from RNA transcripts. The study used the HTBI primer set for a first-round RT-PCR of the TCR CDR3. MiXCR, run by TCRdb on the multiplex PCR reads, gives a single entry per CDR3 protein. The sample records roughly 650,000 distinct CDR3 sequences, more than 15% being singletons. CDR3 size: 15 residues. The V gene's germline CDR1 is SGHRS and CDR2 YFSETQ. J was trimmed by 13 bases and V by 5 bases; bases with no gene match: 12. On the basis of clinical symptoms, serum thyroxine and TRAb, thyroid ultrasound and orbital computed tomography, diagnoses were made. Out of approximately 10 ml of fresh peripheral blood came the PBMCs.

The sample was blood. The TCR originated in a woman in her thirties or forties with Graves' ophthalmopathy. The gene calls are TRBV5-1 and TRBJ2-5, with 15 bases fitting TRBD2. This chain's CDR3 is CASSSEGLAGGEGYF. In DNA form, the CDR3 reads TGCGCCAGCAGTTCGGAGGGACTAGCGGGAGGTGAGGGGTACTTC.